The clone carrying this TCR beta chain was seen repeatedly, ten times or more. The CDR3 is made up of 14 amino acids. From germline, CDR1 is LNHNV and CDR2 YYDKDF (reference sequence). V trimming: 1 base; J trimming: 7 bases; junction bases outside the gene matches: 2. The sample originates from a study of blood T cell repertoires in COVID-19. Measured with immunoSEQ multiplex PCR; TCRdb has only the in-frame clones, and not every one. The sample shows fewer than 300,000 clones, 82% of them seen only once. The genes are TRBV15 and TRBJ1-4; 8 bases line up with TRBD1. The sample consisted of peripheral blood. This TCR was sampled from a young woman with acute or convalescent COVID-19. As DNA, the CDR3 is TGTGCCACCAGCAGAGGACAGGGGCTTGAAAAACTGTTTTTT. Translating it yields CATSRGQGLEKLFF.